This T cell receptor (beta chain) was captured in a study of blood T cell repertoires in COVID-19. The CDR3 runs to 14 residues. Trimming removed 1 base at V and 9 bases at J, with 13 bases between. Germline V lookup: CDR1 SGHTA, CDR2 FQGNSA. TCRdb keeps only in-frame clones here, not all; method: immunoSEQ multiplex PCR. This table holds 120,000 to 150,000 clones, about 82% found once. Sequencing used peripheral blood. The receptor was derived from a woman in her thirties or forties with active or convalescent COVID-19. The J gene is TRBJ2-4, the V gene TRBV7-2, with D maybe TRBD2 (5 bases). The CDR3 region has the DNA TGTGCCAGCAGCTTAGGTAAAGCGGTGGGCATTCAGTACTTC. Its translation is CASSLGKAVGIQYF.